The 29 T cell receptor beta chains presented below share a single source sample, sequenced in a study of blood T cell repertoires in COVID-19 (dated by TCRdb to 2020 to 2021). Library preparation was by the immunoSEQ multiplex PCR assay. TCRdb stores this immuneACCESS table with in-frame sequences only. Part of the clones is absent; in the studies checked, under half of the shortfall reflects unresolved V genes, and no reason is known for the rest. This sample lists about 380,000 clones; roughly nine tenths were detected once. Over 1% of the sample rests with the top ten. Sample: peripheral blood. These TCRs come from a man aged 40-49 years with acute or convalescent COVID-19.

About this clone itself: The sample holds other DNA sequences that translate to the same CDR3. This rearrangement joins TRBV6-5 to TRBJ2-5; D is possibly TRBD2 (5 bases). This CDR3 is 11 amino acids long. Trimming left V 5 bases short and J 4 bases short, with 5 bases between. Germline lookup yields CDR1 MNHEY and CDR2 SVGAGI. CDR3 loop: CASSRGETQYF. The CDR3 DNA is TGTGCCAGCAGTCGGGGAGAGACCCAGTACTTC.

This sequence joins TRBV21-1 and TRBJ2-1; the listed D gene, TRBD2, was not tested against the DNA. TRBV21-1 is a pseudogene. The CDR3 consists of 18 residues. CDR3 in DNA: TGTGCCAGCAGCAACGGACTAGCGGGGGCCTCCCCAAACAATGAGCAGTTCTTC. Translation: CASSNGLAGASPNNEQFF.

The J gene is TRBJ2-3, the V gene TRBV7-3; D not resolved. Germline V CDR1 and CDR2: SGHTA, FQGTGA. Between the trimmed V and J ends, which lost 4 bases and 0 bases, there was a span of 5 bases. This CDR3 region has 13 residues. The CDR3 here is CASSSTSTDTQYF. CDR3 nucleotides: TGTGCCAGCAGCTCGACTAGCACAGATACGCAGTATTTT.

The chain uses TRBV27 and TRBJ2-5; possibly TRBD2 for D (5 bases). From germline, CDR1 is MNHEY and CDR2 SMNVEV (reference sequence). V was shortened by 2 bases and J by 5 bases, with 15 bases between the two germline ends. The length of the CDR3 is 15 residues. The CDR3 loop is CASSLKRGLWETQYF. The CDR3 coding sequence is TGTGCCAGCAGTTTAAAACGGGGTTTGTGGGAGACCCAGTACTTC.

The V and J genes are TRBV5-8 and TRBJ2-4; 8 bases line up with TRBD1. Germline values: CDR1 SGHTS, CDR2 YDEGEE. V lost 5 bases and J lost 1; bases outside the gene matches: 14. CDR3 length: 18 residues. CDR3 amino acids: CASRSDRARPGAKNIQYF. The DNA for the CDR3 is TGTGCCAGCAGGTCGGACAGGGCGAGACCTGGGGCCAAAAACATTCAGTACTTC.

The CDR3 loop reads CASCLGAYDNEQFF. In nucleotides, the CDR3 is TGTGCCAGCTGCCTGGGGGCGTACGACAATGAGCAGTTCTTC. The V and J genes are TRBV27 and TRBJ2-1, with a tentative D call TRBD1 (6 bases). This CDR3 has 14 amino acids. The V gene lost 8 bases and the J gene lost 5 bases, with 16 bases spanning the gap. The germline gives CDR1 MNHEY, CDR2 SMNVEV (reference sequence).

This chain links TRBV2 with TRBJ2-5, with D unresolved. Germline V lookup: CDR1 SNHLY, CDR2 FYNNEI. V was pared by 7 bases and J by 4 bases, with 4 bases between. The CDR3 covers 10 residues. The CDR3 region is CASIGETQYF. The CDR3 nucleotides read TGTGCCAGCATCGGAGAGACCCAGTACTTC.

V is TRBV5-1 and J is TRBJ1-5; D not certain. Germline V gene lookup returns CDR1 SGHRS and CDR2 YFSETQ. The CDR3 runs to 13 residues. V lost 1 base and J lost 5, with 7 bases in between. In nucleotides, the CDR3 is TGCGCCAGCAGCTTGTCGGGATATCAGCCCCAGCATTTT. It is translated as CASSLSGYQPQHF.

CDR3 nucleotides: TGTGCCAGCACACGACGAGCGGGAAATTCGTACGAGCAGTACTTC. As protein: CASTRRAGNSYEQYF. The chain carries TRBV6-6 and TRBJ2-7; TRBD2 agrees at 7 bases. Looked up from germline, CDR1 is MNHNY and CDR2 is SVGAGI (reference sequence). After removal of 7 bases from V and 4 bases from J, the junction contained 13 bases not matched to a gene. The CDR3 totals 15 residues.

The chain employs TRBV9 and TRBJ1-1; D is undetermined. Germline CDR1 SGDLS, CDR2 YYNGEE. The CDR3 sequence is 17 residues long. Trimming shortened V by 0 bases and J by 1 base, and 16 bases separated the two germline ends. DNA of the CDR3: TGTGCCAGCAGCGTAGGACCTTTCGGAGGGCGGAACACTGAAGCTTTCTTT. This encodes CASSVGPFGGRNTEAFF.

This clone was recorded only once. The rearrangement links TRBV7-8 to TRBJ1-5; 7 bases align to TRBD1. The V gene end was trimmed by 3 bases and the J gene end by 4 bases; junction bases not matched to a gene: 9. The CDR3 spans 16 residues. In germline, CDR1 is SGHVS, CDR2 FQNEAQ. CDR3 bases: TGTGCCAGCAGCTTCCTGACAGGGCTGGGAAATCAGCCCCAGCATTTT. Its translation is CASSFLTGLGNQPQHF.

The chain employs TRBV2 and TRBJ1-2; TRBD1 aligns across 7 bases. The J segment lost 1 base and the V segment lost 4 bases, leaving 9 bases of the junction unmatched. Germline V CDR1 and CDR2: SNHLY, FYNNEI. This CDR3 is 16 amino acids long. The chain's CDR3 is CASSVAGGLFNYGYTF. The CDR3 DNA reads TGTGCCAGCAGTGTAGCAGGGGGTCTTTTTAACTATGGCTACACCTTC.

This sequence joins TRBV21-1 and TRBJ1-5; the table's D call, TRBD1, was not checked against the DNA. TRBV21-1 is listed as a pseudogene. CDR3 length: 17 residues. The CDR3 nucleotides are TGTGCCAGCAGCAACACAACAGGGGGTCCGGTCAATCAGCCCCAGCATTTT. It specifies CASSNTTGGPVNQPQHF.

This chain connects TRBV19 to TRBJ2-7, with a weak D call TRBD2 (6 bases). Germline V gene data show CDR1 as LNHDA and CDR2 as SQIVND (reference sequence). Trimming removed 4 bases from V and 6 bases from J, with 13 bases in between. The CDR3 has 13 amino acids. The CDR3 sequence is CASSTVGGSEQYF. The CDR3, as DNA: TGTGCCAGTAGTACAGTGGGGGGTAGCGAGCAGTACTTC.

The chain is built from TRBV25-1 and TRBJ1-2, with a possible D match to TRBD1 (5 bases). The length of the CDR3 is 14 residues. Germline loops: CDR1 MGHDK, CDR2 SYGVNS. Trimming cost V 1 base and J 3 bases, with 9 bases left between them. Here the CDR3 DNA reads TGTGCCAGCAGTGAATGGGGGGAGTACTATGGCTACACCTTC. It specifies CASSEWGEYYGYTF.

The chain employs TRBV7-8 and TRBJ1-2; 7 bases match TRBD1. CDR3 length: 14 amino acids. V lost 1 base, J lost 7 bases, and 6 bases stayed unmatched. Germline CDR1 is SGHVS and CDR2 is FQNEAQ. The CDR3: CASSLGQGFSGYTF. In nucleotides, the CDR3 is TGTGCCAGCAGCTTAGGACAGGGCTTTAGTGGCTACACCTTC.

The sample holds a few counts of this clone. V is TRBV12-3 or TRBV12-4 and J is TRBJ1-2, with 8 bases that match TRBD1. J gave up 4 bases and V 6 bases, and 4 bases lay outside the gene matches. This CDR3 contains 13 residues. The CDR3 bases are TGTGCCAGCAGCTCAGGACAGGGCTATGGCTACACCTTC. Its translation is CASSSGQGYGYTF.

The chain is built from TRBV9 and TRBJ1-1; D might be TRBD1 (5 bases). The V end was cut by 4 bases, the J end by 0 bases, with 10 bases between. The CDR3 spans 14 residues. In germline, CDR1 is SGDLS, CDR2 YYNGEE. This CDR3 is CASSPWGVNTEAFF. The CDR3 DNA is TGTGCCAGCAGCCCCTGGGGGGTGAACACTGAAGCTTTCTTT.

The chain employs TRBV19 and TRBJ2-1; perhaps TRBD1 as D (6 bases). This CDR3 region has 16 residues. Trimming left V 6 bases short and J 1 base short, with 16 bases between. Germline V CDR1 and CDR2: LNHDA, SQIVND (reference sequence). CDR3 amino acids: CASSLQGPTSYNEQFF. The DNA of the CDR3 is TGTGCCAGTAGCCTACAGGGCCCTACTTCCTACAATGAGCAGTTCTTC.

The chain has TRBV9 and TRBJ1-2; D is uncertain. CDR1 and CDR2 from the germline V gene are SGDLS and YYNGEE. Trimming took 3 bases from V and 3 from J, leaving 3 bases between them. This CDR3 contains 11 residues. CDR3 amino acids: CASSADYGYTF. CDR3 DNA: TGTGCCAGCAGCGCAGACTATGGCTACACCTTC.

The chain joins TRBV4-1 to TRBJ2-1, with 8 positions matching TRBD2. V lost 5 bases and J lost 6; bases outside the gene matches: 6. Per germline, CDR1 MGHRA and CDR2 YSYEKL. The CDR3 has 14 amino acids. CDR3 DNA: TGCGCCAGCAGCTTTAACGGGAGGGGCAATGAGCAGTTCTTC. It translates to CASSFNGRGNEQFF.

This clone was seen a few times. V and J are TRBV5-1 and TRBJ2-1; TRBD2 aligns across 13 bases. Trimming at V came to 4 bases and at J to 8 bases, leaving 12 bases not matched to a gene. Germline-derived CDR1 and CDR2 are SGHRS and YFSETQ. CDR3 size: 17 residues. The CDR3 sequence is CASSSWTSGGSGDEQFF. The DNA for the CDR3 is TGCGCCAGCAGCAGCTGGACTAGCGGGGGCTCGGGAGATGAGCAGTTCTTC.

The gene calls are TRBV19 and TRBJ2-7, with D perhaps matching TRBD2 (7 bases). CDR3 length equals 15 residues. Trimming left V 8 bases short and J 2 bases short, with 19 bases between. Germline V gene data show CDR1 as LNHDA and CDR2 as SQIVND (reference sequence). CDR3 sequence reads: CASSVGGLGPYEQYF. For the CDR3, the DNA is TGTGCCAGTTCGGTCGGGGGGCTCGGCCCCTACGAGCAGTACTTC.

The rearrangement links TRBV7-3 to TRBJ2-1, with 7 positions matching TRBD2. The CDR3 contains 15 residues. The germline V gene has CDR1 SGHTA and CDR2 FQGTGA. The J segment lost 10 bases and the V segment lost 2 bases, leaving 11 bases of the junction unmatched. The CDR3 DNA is TGTGCCAGCAGCTTAGTCGGGGGGTTAACGGGAGAGCAGTTCTTC. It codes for CASSLVGGLTGEQFF.

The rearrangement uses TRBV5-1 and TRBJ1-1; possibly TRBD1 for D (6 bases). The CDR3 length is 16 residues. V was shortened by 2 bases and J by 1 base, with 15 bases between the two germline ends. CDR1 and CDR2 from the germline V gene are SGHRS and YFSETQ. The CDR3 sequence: CASSLRQGMANTEAFF. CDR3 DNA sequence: TGCGCCAGCAGCTTAAGGCAGGGGATGGCGAACACTGAAGCTTTCTTT. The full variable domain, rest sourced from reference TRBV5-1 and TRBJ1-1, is KAGVTQTPRYLIKTRGQQVTLSCSPISGHRSVSWYQQTPGQGLQFLFEYFSETQRNKGNFPGRFSGRQFSNSRSEMNVSTLELGDSALYLCASSLRQGMANTEAFFGQGTRLTVV.

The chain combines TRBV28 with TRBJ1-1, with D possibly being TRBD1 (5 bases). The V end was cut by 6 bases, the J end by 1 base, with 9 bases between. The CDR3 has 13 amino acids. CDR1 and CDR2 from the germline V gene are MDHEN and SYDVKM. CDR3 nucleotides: TGTGCCAGCAGGCATGGACAGAACACTGAAGCTTTCTTT. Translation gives CASRHGQNTEAFF.

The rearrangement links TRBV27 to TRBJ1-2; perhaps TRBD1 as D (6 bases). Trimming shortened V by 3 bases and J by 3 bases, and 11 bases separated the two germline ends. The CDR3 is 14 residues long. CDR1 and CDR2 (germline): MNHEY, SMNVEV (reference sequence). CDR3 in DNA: TGTGCCAGCAGTTTGACACAGGGATACTATGGCTACACCTTC. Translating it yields CASSLTQGYYGYTF.

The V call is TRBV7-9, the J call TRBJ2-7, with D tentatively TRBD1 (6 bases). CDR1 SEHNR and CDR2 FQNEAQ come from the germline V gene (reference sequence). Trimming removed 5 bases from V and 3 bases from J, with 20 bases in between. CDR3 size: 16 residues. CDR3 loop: CASSHNRTGLVYEQYF. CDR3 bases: TGTGCCAGCAGCCACAACCGCACAGGGCTGGTCTACGAGCAGTACTTC.

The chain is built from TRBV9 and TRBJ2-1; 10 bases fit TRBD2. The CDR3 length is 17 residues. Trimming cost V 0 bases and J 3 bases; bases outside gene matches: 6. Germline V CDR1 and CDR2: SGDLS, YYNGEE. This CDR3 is CASSVESGGAFYNEQFF. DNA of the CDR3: TGTGCCAGCAGCGTAGAAAGCGGGGGGGCCTTCTACAATGAGCAGTTCTTC.